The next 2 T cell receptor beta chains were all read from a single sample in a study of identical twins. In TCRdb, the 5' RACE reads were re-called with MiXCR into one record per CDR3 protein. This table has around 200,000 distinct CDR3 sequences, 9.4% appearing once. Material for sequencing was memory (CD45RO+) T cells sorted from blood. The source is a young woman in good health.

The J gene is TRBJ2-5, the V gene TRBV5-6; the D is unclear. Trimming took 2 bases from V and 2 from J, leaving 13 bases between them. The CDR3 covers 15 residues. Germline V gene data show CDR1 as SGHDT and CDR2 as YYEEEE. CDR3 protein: CASSFGQTAQETQYF. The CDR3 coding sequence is TGTGCCAGCAGCTTTGGCCAGACGGCGCAAGAGACCCAGTACTTC.

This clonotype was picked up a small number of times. Here the CDR3 reads CAWSYMGPQYF. For the CDR3, the DNA is TGTGCCTGGAGTTACATGGGACCTCAGTACTTC. The V call is TRBV30, the J call TRBJ2-4; D assignment may be TRBD1 or TRBD2 (5 bases each). This CDR3 has 11 residues. The ends were cut back, 2 bases at V and 12 bases at J, with 11 bases in the middle. The germline CDR1 and CDR2 sequences are GTSNPN and SVGIG (reference sequence).